This T cell receptor beta chain was retrieved from a study of cytomegalovirus exposure and HLA in healthy donors (dated by TCRdb to about 2017). Looking at the study overall: According to an earlier analysis of a few hundred of the donors, some 170 million T cells yielded approximately 120 million unique TCR beta sequences and 276 Gb of sequence data. Approximately 310 gigabases of sequencing data and tens of millions of unique TCR sequences were included in an early release covering around 600 HLA-typed donors. The genetic ancestry cluster associated with self-reported Caucasian donors included about 84% of the 350 to 500 genotyped donors. The study was designed to test whether signatures of past pathogen exposure could be identified by cataloging public T cell receptors. Using immunosequencing, the study profiled T cell repertoires from roughly 650 subjects and related those repertoires to cytomegalovirus serostatus. Along with the approximately 620-subject first cohort, a separate validation cohort of over a hundred different subjects was used. The study combined high-throughput TCR immunosequencing, statistical association of individual TCRs with disease status, and machine learning to predict cytomegalovirus infection status. A later analysis re-examined previously published TCR beta repertoires from more than 600 donors and added high-resolution HLA genotyping to investigate patterns of TCR occurrence. Rather than using new phenotypic data, the later analysis identified candidate immune exposures from TCR beta sequences and from how often those sequences occurred across donors. To decide whether each TCR beta V gene segment behaved as functional or pseudogenic, an earlier analysis of fewer than 750 of the donors relied on high-throughput TCR beta sequencing. Alongside the repertoire data, information on donor age, sex, ethnicity and CMV serostatus was compiled. In a later genetic analysis, genome-wide SNP genotypes for about 55% of the 666 donors were used, and that subset was treated as a discovery cohort. All discovery cohort repertoires had been generated on a single sequencing platform. HLA typing included class I and class II loci at four-digit resolution. Typing coverage differed by locus: A, B, C, DRB1 and DQB1 were typed in roughly 620-630 donors, DQA1 in about 560, DPA1 in over 600, and DPB1 in around 440. Four to six DR-DQ haplotypes were handled as single units for association and clustering because linkage in the cohort was strong. Across around 400 genotyped donors of the cohort, an average of roughly 200,000 unique TCR beta nucleotide sequences per donor were sequenced, and 15% to 20% of those sequences were non-productive.

From the cysteine up to the phenylalanine, the CDR3 has a length of 13 residues. The sequence is cut down to CDR3 DNA, 39 bases in frame from base 1. CDR1 SQVTM and CDR2 ANQGSEA were looked up in the germline V gene. The V and J ends are trimmed by 1 base and 3 bases, leaving 7 bases between them. Comment on this clone: There is no known antigen for this receptor. The input lacks base qualities; no much larger clone sits a single base away.

What the authors observed across the whole study: Correlated functional status among segregating V segments might be attributable to linkage disequilibrium, but an unknown experimental factor could not be ruled out. In a later analysis, most CMV-associated TCR beta chains were found to appear HLA-restricted, with HLA associations seemingly driven largely by CMV exposure. A group of highly shared sequence variants was considered likely to be a technical artifact of the sequencing pipeline. A further reported finding was that TCR beta sequences accurately predicted the HLA-A and HLA-B alleles for most subjects in the first cohort. The classifier was reported to diagnose cytomegalovirus status with high specificity and sensitivity in both the original cohort and the validation cohort. In vitro tests confirmed that a few of the cytomegalovirus-associated TCR beta chains recognize cytomegalovirus antigens. The authors suggested that the approach could potentially be generalized to other disease states and immunological phenotypes. V-gene and J-gene trimming of TCR beta chains was associated with a missense DCLRE1C variant in a later genetic analysis, and the association was replicated in an independent cohort. In this cohort, only TCR beta chains were sequenced, and detectable features were limited by the absence of alpha or paired-chain data. In a later analysis, several top co-occurrence clusters were reported to appear linked to parvovirus B19, influenza, CMV and Epstein-Barr virus. Because counts were too low, roughly 16 rarely observed V segments, including chromosome 9 orphons, were left out of the earlier analysis of 500 to 750 of the donors. A later analysis associated 15,000 or so TCR beta sequences with specific HLA alleles at a false discovery rate of 0.05. In a later genetic analysis, fewer N-insertions in productive TCRs were reported among donors in an Asian-associated ancestry cluster than the approximately 710-donor mean. Broadly in line with IMGT annotations, most TCR beta V segments showed up in productive rearrangements about 90% or about 30% of the time in an earlier analysis of 587 of the donors. Because HLA typing was missing for some donors at each locus, association tests included only the typed subset. Compared with equally common non-associated chains, HLA-associated TCR beta chains in a later analysis were more clonally expanded and had lower generation probabilities. The 87-base-pair reads could not distinguish some IMGT-functional V segments, including TRBV6-2 and TRBV6-3, so those segments were excluded. Most TCR sequences were seen in very few donors, while some public TCRs were found in many individuals. The study gave a list of roughly 150 TCR beta chains associated with cytomegalovirus. The only immune exposure information available for the cohort was CMV serostatus. In a later analysis, TCR association rates were found to vary across HLA loci, with the most associated TCRs seen for DRB1 alleles and the fewest for HLA-C alleles. The presence/absence analyses assumed that sequencing depth was roughly uniform across donors, and that assumption may not be true. Strong co-occurrence of HLA alleles, especially DR and DQ, made assigning TCR associations to individual alleles difficult.

The cohort was made up of about 610 healthy bone marrow donors. At the time of sampling, every cohort member was nominally healthy, though immune exposures that went unrecorded were likely present. The donor was CMV seronegative and belonged to the group of around 350 seronegative cohort members. Each donor provided a peripheral blood sample, and peripheral blood mononuclear cells were used for TCR beta sequencing. The Qiagen DNeasy Blood Extraction Kit was used to extract genomic DNA from the blood cell samples. Libraries were constructed by the immunoSEQ multiplex PCR assay. For the multiplex PCR, a mixture combining 60 forward primers for TCR Vbeta segments and 13 reverse primers for TCR Jbeta segments was used. A multiplex PCR assay on genomic DNA amplified the CDR3 region of rearranged TCR beta genes. Amplified TCR beta libraries were sequenced as 87-base-pair reads on the Illumina HiSeq System. The published analysis was carried out like this. A later analysis counted around 72 million unique TCR beta chains across the 666 repertoires, and some 11 million of these chains were shared by at least two donors. Raw reads were error-corrected and collapsed into unique sequences with a nearest-neighbor algorithm that merged closely related sequences to remove PCR and sequencing errors. CDR3 sequences were aligned to IMGT reference sequences to assign V, D and J gene segments. For a sequence to be retained, at least a six-nucleotide match to both a V gene segment and a J gene segment was required. Rearrangements were classified as productive when the CDR3 lacked stop codons and remained in frame with V and J, and all other rearrangements were classified as non-productive. CDR3 was defined according to IMGT convention as the region running from the second conserved V-encoded cysteine to the conserved J-encoded phenylalanine. In an earlier analysis of just under 600 of the donors, sequences lacking an unambiguous match to a single V gene segment were excluded. In an earlier analysis of several hundred of the donors, V segments were called functional above 56.7% productive rearrangements and were called segregating when the between-donor standard deviation exceeded 5%. A statistical classification framework was built to diagnose cytomegalovirus status from the catalog of TCR beta chain sequences. V and J gene assignment, in a later analysis, came from comparing TCR nucleotide sequences with IMGT/GENE-DB human TR gene sequences. In a later analysis, CDR3 sequences and most-parsimonious VDJ recombination scenarios were assigned using the TCRdist pipeline. In a later analysis, each TCR beta chain was defined by its CDR3 amino acid sequence together with its V-gene family, and reads without a unique V-gene family were excluded. As a way to deal with suspected cross-contamination and a sequencing artifact, a later analysis dropped 450 to 700 nucleotide sequences that were highly shared and had low generation probability. In a later analysis, a clonal expansion index for each public chain was calculated from normalized within-repertoire ranks of inferred template counts. In a later analysis, generation probabilities were computed using a VDJ recombination model fitted to out-of-frame rearrangements, and the results were checked against IGoR. In a later analysis, hypergeometric tests were used to score TCR-TCR, TCR-HLA and TCR-CMV co-occurrence, with a repertoire-size bias correction applied to TCR pairs. A later analysis estimated false discovery rates by permuting HLA or CMV assignments 20 times. In a later analysis, co-occurring TCRs were grouped using DBSCAN, and TCRdist sequence similarity was added for clustering within HLA-allele-positive subsets. Repertoires with fewer than 30,000 or more than 120,000 public chains were left out of co-occurrence clustering, as were five repertoires with anomalous nucleotide sharing. TCRdb retrieved this table from immuneACCESS and kept in-frame rearrangements only. Not all clones are present; in checked studies, unresolved V genes account for under half, and no reason is known for the remainder. Clone size and V and J calls were adopted from that table, with D and trimming inferred from the DNA. This sample is represented by about 160,000 clones; 80% of them were singletons. Approximately 4.5% of the sample goes to the ten largest clones.

The chain links TRBV29-1 with TRBJ2-1, and possibly TRBD2, on 6 matching bases. The sample consisted of PBMCs. The sequence was collected from a man aged 30 to 39 in good health and CMV-seronegative. The CDR3 here reads CSVEGRDYNEQFF. The sequence in DNA is TGCAGCGTTGAAGGGCGGGACTACAATGAGCAGTTCTTC.